This T cell receptor (beta chain) was recorded in a study of identical twins. Template switching introduced a universal primer site, and the cDNA bore unique molecular identifiers. TCRdb called the 5' RACE reads again in MiXCR, with one record for every CDR3 protein. The sample contains about 240,000 distinct CDR3 sequences, more than 9% of which appear only once. The study, taken as a whole, reports: Part of the zero-insertion signal could reflect confounding by invariant MAIT and iNKT cells. Whereas memory repertoires showed no such difference, abundant cord blood beta clonotypes carried fewer insertions. Shared out-of-frame alpha sequences (those common to twins) showed excess low generation probability.

This clonotype was seen a few times. No antigen is known for it. Trimming removed 3 bases at V and 3 bases at J, with 10 bases between. Looked up from germline, CDR1 is SGHAT and CDR2 is FQNNGV. The CDR3 totals 14 residues. Sequences were obtained from memory T cells sorted from blood. The receptor was derived from a man between 50 and 59 years old in good health. The V call is TRBV11-2, the J call TRBJ2-3; D might be TRBD2 (6 bases). CDR3 amino acids: CASSLNRGTDTQYF. The CDR3 DNA reads as TGTGCCAGCAGCTTGAACCGGGGGACAGATACGCAGTATTTT. The full variable domain, its missing parts supplied by reference TRBV11-2 and TRBJ2-3, is EAGVAQSPRYKIIEKRQSVAFWCNPISGHATLYWYQQILGQGPKLLIQFQNNGVVDDSQLPKDRFSAERLKGVDSTLKIQPAKLEDSAVYLCASSLNRGTDTQYFGPGTRLTVL.